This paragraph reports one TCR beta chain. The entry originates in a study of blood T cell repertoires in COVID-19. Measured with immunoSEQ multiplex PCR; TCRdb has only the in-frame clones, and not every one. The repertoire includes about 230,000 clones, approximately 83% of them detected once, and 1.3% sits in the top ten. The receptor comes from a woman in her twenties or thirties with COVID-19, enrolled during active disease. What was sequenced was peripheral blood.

CDR3 sequence reads: CAATSSGSSNEQFF. The CDR3 region has the DNA TGTGCCGCAACCAGTAGCGGGAGTAGTAATGAGCAGTTCTTC. The V gene is TRBV2, the J gene TRBJ2-1; 9 bases line up with TRBD2. Germline CDR1 is SNHLY and CDR2 is FYNNEI. The CDR3 is 14 amino acids. Trimming took 11 bases from V and 7 from J; bases not matched to a gene: 12.